This is a list of T cell receptor beta chains from one sample in a study of vaccination and CD4 T cells after COVID-19. Each CDR3 protein gets one entry after TCRdb re-called the PCR reads with MiXCR. This sample carries 20,000 to 30,000 distinct CDR3 sequences, less than 70% of them seen once, and the ten largest clones take approximately 8%. Which antigens these TCRs recognize remains unknown. Input material: CD4+ T cells from blood, cultured in vitro. The receptor set was obtained from a human donor who had recovered from COVID-19. The CDR3 runs from the conserved cysteine through the conserved F or W. Each record gives: D gene, clone size, J gene, V gene, CDR3 DNA, CDR3 protein. The D gene is left open where the match is weak. Not every row has a clone size; where given, it reads once, few, many or a size class.

.	once	TRBJ2-7	TRBV28	TGTGCCAGCAGTCCCAGTTTTTTTGGGAAGTACGAGCAGTACTTC	CASSPSFFGKYEQYF
.	few	TRBJ1-1	TRBV6-1	TGTGCCAGCAAGCCCACAGGGAGCAACACTGAAGCTTTCTTT	CASKPTGSNTEAFF
.	.	TRBJ1-1	TRBV7-8	TGTGCCAGCAGCTTAAACGGGGACGATGCTTTCTTT	CASSLNGDDAFF
.	few	TRBJ2-3	TRBV6-2/TRBV6-3	TGTGCCAGCAGTTTCGCCGCCCCCCGTACAGATACGCAGTATTTT	CASSFAAPRTDTQYF
.	.	TRBJ2-7	TRBV21-1	TGTGCCAGCAGCAAAGATATCGGCGAAGGAGCGGGAGGCGAGCAGTACTTC	CASSKDIGEGAGGEQYF
TRBD2	once	TRBJ2-7	TRBV7-2	TGTGCCAGCAGCCTAGGGACTAGCGGGAGGAGGATATACGAGCAGTACTTC	CASSLGTSGRRIYEQYF
TRBD2	.	TRBJ2-5	TRBV28	TGTGCCAGCAGCATGGGACTAGCGGGAGTAGTGGAGACCCAGTACTTC	CASSMGLAGVVETQYF
.	.	TRBJ1-1	TRBV20-1	TGCAGTGCTAGTAAGGAGGTGGACACTGAAGCTTTCTTT	CSASKEVDTEAFF
TRBD1	once	TRBJ2-3	TRBV7-9	TGTGCCAGCAGCTTAGGGGGACAGGGCGATACGCAGTATTTT	CASSLGGQGDTQYF
.	few	TRBJ1-3	TRBV7-8	TGTGCCAGCAGCTCTACCATGATCCACTTATATTTT	CASSSTMIHLYF
TRBD2	few	TRBJ2-7	TRBV28	TGTGCCAGCAGTTCCGCTAGCGGGGGATCCTACGAGCAGTACTTC	CASSSASGGSYEQYF
.	.	TRBJ2-5	TRBV6-1	TGTGCCAGCAGAAACAGGGAGAGAAGAGAGACCCAGTACTTC	CASRNRERRETQYF
.	.	TRBJ1-3	TRBV7-2	TGTGCCAGCAGCCCCAAGGGGCTTGTCTCTGGAAACACCATATATTTT	CASSPKGLVSGNTIYF
TRBD1	.	TRBJ1-5	TRBV27	TGTGCCAGCAGGAACCAGGGGGCGCATCAGCCCCAGCATTTT	CASRNQGAHQPQHF
TRBD2	.	TRBJ2-7	TRBV20-1	TGCAGTGCTCAAGGGACTAGCGGGAGGAGCTCCTACGAGCAGTACTTC	CSAQGTSGRSSYEQYF
TRBD2	.	TRBJ2-7	TRBV2	TGTGCCAGCAGTGGTGTCGTCCGGGGGGTTATGCCCCACGAGCAGTACTTC	CASSGVVRGVMPHEQYF
TRBD2	.	TRBJ2-7	TRBV11-2	TGTGCCAGCAGCCTGGGACTAGAATACGAGCAGTACTTC	CASSLGLEYEQYF
TRBD1	.	TRBJ1-1	TRBV7-2	TGTGCCAGCAGCTTAGGGGCCCGGAGGGGGCTATCTCATGGTGCTTTCTTT	CASSLGARRGLSHGAFF
TRBD2	.	TRBJ2-6	TRBV7-2	TGTGCCAGCAGCGGAAGGCCTAGCGGATTACGCTCTGGGGCCAACGTCCTGACTTTC	CASSGRPSGLRSGANVLTF
TRBD1	.	TRBJ2-7	TRBV7-2	TGTGCCAGCAGCTTCACCCAGGGGGTCGAGCAGTACTTC	CASSFTQGVEQYF
.	.	TRBJ2-3	TRBV27	TGTGCCAGCAGCCTAGCCCTCCTCGGGTATACGCAGTATTTT	CASSLALLGYTQYF
TRBD1	.	TRBJ2-2	TRBV5-1	TGCGCCAGCAGCCCCTCCACAGGGGTAAGGACCGGGGAGCTGTTTTTT	CASSPSTGVRTGELFF